This T cell receptor beta chain appears in the sequencing data of a study of blood T cell repertoires in COVID-19. Source study methods: How many nucleated cells were present was estimated from reference gene primer amplification. Sequenced by immunoSEQ multiplex PCR; TCRdb stores in-frame clones only, minus some. V, J and clone size reflect that table, while D and trimming were determined from the DNA. The sample shows about 260,000 clones, about 87% of them seen only once. The CDR3 consists of 14 residues. The V and J ends lost 2 bases and 1 base, in that order; junction bases with no gene match: 0. Germline loops: CDR1 SGHRS, CDR2 YFSETQ. Worth noting for this clone: This CDR3 is also generated by other DNA sequences in the sample.

Sequencing was performed on peripheral blood. The V gene is TRBV5-1, the J gene TRBJ2-3; 8 bases match TRBD1. The receptor's source is a woman between 40 and 55 years old with acute or convalescent COVID-19. This CDR3 reads CASSLQGGTDTQYF. DNA for the CDR3: TGCGCCAGCAGCTTACAGGGGGGCACAGATACGCAGTATTTT.